The sequence of this TCR beta chain was determined in a study of blood T cell repertoires in COVID-19. The CDR3 is made up of 13 amino acids. Germline V lookup: CDR1 SEHNR, CDR2 FQNEAQ (reference sequence). Between the trimmed V and J ends, which lost 5 bases and 5 bases, there was a span of 12 bases. In the source study's methods: By means of reference gene primer amplification, nucleated cell counts were estimated. Repertoires were generated with immunoSEQ multiplex PCR, while TCRdb's copy carries only in-frame clones and drops some. D and trimming were read from the DNA, whereas the V and J calls and clone size are those reported in that table. The table lists around 250,000 clones, more than 70% of them singletons.

The sequence derives from a woman of 80 years or more with COVID-19, enrolled during active disease. Sequencing input: peripheral blood. The V call is TRBV7-9, the J call TRBJ1-1, with D hard to call. Here the CDR3 DNA reads TGTGCCAGCAGCACGGGGAGTGGAACTGAAGCTTTCTTT. It yields the protein CASSTGSGTEAFF.